The clone carrying this TCR beta chain was counted many times. The table came from immunoSEQ multiplex PCR; TCRdb's copy has only in-frame clones and leaves some out. The sample shows 40,000 to 55,000 clones, none of them appearing just once. The sample belongs to a study of T cells after posttransplantation cyclophosphamide. The CDR3 extends over 18 amino acids. Per the germline V gene, CDR1 is MGHRA and CDR2 is YSYEKL. With 2 bases removed from V and 0 bases from J, the gap between germline ends came to 14 bases. This sequence originates from a man between 35 and 55 years old in good health, CMV-negative, and a related stem cell transplant donor. Sequences were obtained from PBMCs. V is TRBV4-1 and J is TRBJ2-6; possibly TRBD1 for D (5 bases). CDR3 region: CASSQIPDTYSGANVLTF. The CDR3 DNA is TGCGCCAGCAGCCAAATCCCGGACACTTACTCTGGGGCCAACGTCCTGACTTTC.